This TCR beta chain stems from a study of TIL therapy for anti-PD-1-resistant metastatic lung cancer. As for the study in general: Tumors carried a median about 1.6 non-synonymous mutations per megabase. Overall study findings and caveats: TIL cultures after expansion showed higher clonality and lower diversity than baseline tumor (median around 5.9% vs 31%). Many TIL product clones were absent from baseline tumor, suggesting clonal contraction.

This clone was seen more than once but under ten times. Its matching antigen is unknown. Time point defined: pre-treatment sample, taken before nivolumab and TIL therapy. Pleural nodules or supraclavicular lymph nodes made up most of the excised metastases sampled. Stage 4 NSCLC adults joined between late 2017 and early 2020. This CDR3 is built from 15 residues. Trimming cost V 0 bases and J 1 base, with 10 bases left between them. Germline CDR1 reads SGHRS; CDR2 reads YFSETQ. This was the immunoSEQ v3 assay. TCRdb keeps only in-frame clones here, not all; method: immunoSEQ multiplex PCR. The repertoire consists of 10,000 to 15,000 clones, with roughly 50% occurring once and the leading ten covering under 8%.

The V and J genes are TRBV5-1 and TRBJ1-1; the D is unclear. The origin of this receptor is a person between 30 and 80 years old with non-small cell lung cancer. This sample comprised tumor tissue, obtained at baseline. CDR3 in DNA: TGCGCCAGCAGCTTGGCCGTCGGAGGGAACACTGAAGCTTTCTTT. Its protein is CASSLAVGGNTEAFF.